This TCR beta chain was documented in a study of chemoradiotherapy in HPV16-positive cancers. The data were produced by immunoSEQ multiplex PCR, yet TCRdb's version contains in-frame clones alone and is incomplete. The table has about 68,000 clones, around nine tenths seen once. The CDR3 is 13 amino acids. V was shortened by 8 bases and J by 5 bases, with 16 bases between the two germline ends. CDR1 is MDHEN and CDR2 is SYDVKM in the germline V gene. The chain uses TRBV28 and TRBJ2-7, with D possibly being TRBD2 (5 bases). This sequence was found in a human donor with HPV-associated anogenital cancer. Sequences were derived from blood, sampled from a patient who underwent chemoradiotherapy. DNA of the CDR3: TGTGCCAGCGAGGGTCCGGCCGGCAACGAGCAGTACTTC. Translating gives CASEGPAGNEQYF.